These 16 T cell receptor beta chains share one sample of origin, sequenced in a study of CXCR3-negative and CXCR3-positive naive CD8 T cells. These receptors are not linked to any known antigen. Overall study results and limits: The TRB CDR3s that CXCR3-positive naive cells carried were more hydrophobic than those of CXCR3-negative naive cells.

All TRB cDNA libraries came from 5' RACE performed with UMI labels. After re-calling the 5' RACE reads, TCRdb lists one entry per CDR3 protein, DNA absent. Recorded for this sample: roughly 100,000 distinct CDR3 sequences. Sequenced material: naive CXCR3+ CD8+ T cells from blood. Subset indicated: CD45RO-CCR7+CD27+CD95- naive CD8+ T cells expressing CXCR3 (TNR3+). The receptor source for this set is a human donor in good health. Some clones in this sample may be carry-over from other donors' samples.

This chain uses TRBV12-3 or TRBV12-4 with TRBJ2-6; TCRdb's D gene call, TRBD1, goes unchecked for lack of DNA. This CDR3 is 14 amino acids long. The CDR3 region is CASSLGAGANVLTF.

The chain's CDR3 is CASSLAVNEQFF. The chain combines TRBV12-3 or TRBV12-4 with TRBJ2-1. This CDR3 comprises 12 residues.

The rearrangement uses TRBV29-1 and TRBJ2-2; checking the TCRdb D call of TRBD1 is not possible without DNA. The germline V gene encodes CDR1 SQVTM and CDR2 ANQGSEA. There are 12 residues in the CDR3. This chain's CDR3 is CSARTGPGELFF.

The genes are TRBV19 and TRBJ2-7; there is no DNA to check the TCRdb D call of TRBD1. Germline CDR1 LNHDA, CDR2 SQIVND (reference sequence). The length of the CDR3 is 17 residues. The CDR3 loop is CASSIASSDSSFHEQYF.

The J gene is TRBJ2-3, the V gene TRBV4-2; with no DNA, the TCRdb D assignment of TRBD2 cannot be verified. The CDR3 covers 16 residues. The germline CDR1 and CDR2 sequences are LGHNA and YNFKEQ. The CDR3 here is CASSQGDGSGPDTQYF.

The chain has TRBV28 and TRBJ2-1; TCRdb's assignment of TRBD2 cannot be checked, as there is no DNA. This CDR3 has 17 amino acids. Germline-derived CDR1 and CDR2 are MDHEN and SYDVKM. CDR3 sequence: CASSPLPPSGVNDEQFF.

V is TRBV20-1 and J is TRBJ1-1; TCRdb gives TRBD1 as the D gene, but with no DNA this cannot be confirmed. The germline CDR1 and CDR2 sequences are DFQATT and SNEGSKA (reference sequence). CDR3 size: 16 residues. This CDR3 reads CSAIYLDGQEGTEAFF.

The chain recombines TRBV7-6 with TRBJ2-1. The CDR3 length is 14 residues. Germline V lookup: CDR1 SGHVS, CDR2 FNYEAQ. The CDR3 loop is CASSSSLEENEQFF.

This chain joins TRBV5-1 and TRBJ2-7. CDR1 is SGHRS and CDR2 is YFSETQ in the germline V gene. This CDR3 spans 14 amino acids. The CDR3: CASSLTDSSYEQYF. The whole variable domain, remainder taken from reference TRBV5-1 and TRBJ2-7, is KAGVTQTPRYLIKTRGQQVTLSCSPISGHRSVSWYQQTPGQGLQFLFEYFSETQRNKGNFPGRFSGRQFSNSRSEMNVSTLELGDSALYLCASSLTDSSYEQYFGPGTRLTVT.

This chain joins TRBV7-8 and TRBJ1-4; TCRdb returns TRBD1, unconfirmable since there is no DNA. CDR1 is SGHVS and CDR2 is FQNEAQ in the germline V gene. CDR3 length equals 16 residues. CDR3 sequence: CASSPTVQGYNEKLFF.

The genes are TRBV5-1 and TRBJ1-1. Germline V gene data show CDR1 as SGHRS and CDR2 as YFSETQ. The CDR3 runs 13 residues. CDR3 in amino acids: CASSWQVNTEAFF.

The chain couples TRBV7-2 to TRBJ2-1; the D call from TCRdb, TRBD2, cannot be confirmed without DNA. The CDR3 spans 17 residues. Germline V gives CDR1 SGHTA, CDR2 FQGNSA. CDR3 protein: CASPSRPGTSGGGEQFF.

The genes are TRBV13 and TRBJ1-1. Germline CDR1 is PRHDT and CDR2 is FYEKMQ (reference sequence). The CDR3 contains 13 residues. CDR3 residues: CASSGEGPEVAFF.

The chain is built from TRBV2 and TRBJ2-7; TCRdb reports TRBD2, a call that lacks DNA to check it against. Germline V gene data show CDR1 as SNHLY and CDR2 as FYNNEI. This CDR3 is 13 amino acids long. CDR3 in amino acids: CASSDRALYEQYF.

This chain's CDR3 is CASSPTVYEQYF. The chain carries TRBV12-3 or TRBV12-4 and TRBJ2-7; TCRdb's assignment of TRBD1 cannot be checked, as there is no DNA. CDR3 length: 12 amino acids.

The chain combines TRBV19 with TRBJ1-2; TCRdb's D call, TRBD1, is unchecked because there is no DNA. This CDR3 is 15 amino acids long. CDR1 LNHDA and CDR2 SQIVND come from the germline V gene (reference sequence). Here the CDR3 reads CASSIEVRGSTGYTF. Full variable domain (rest looked up from reference TRBV19 and TRBJ1-2): DGGITQSPKYLFRKEGQNVTLSCEQNLNHDAMYWYRQDPGQGLRLIYYSQIVNDFQKGDIAEGYSVSREKKESFPLTVTSAQKNPTAFYLCASSIEVRGSTGYTFGSGTRLTVV.